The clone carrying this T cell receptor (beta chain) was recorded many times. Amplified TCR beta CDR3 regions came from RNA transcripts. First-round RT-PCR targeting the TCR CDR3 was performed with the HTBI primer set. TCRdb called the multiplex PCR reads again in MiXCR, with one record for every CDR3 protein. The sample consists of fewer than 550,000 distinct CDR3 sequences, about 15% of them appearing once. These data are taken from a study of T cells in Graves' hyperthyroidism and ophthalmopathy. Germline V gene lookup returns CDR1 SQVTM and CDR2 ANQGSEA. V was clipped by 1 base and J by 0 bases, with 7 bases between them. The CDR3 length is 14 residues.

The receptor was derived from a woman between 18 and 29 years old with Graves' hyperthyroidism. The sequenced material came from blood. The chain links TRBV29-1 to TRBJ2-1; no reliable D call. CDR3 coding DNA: TGCAGCGTTGAAGTGGGAAGCTCCTACAATGAGCAGTTCTTC. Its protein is CSVEVGSSYNEQFF.